Below, 27 T cell receptor delta chains from the same sample are listed, as sequenced in a study of Vδ1+ human thymocytes (dated by TCRdb to 2017 to 2018). What the work shows at the level of the full study, not this receptor alone: In contrast to oligoclonal peripheral blood repertoires, thymic TRG and TRD repertoires appeared to be highly polyclonal with Gaussian CDR3 length distributions.

These reads were obtained on an Illumina MiSeq. RNA extraction was performed with the RNeasy mini kit, and reverse transcription was done with Superscript III. Multiplex PCR was used to generate CDR3 amplicons, with pooled V-gene forward primers and a constant-region reverse primer carrying Illumina adaptor overhangs. TCRdb called clones anew from the public reads via CATT; matching DNA rows were later pooled. The table for this sample lists roughly 55,000 delta-chain clones; approximately 15% of them were counted only once. The top ten hold roughly 0.5% of the sample. These receptors' targets are unknown. Sequencing was carried out using Vdelta1+ gamma-delta thymocytes from the thymus. Interpreted using the paper, the cell subset or site label stands for: FACS-sorted CD3+ TCRalphabeta- TCRVdelta1+ TCRVdelta2- thymocytes. The receptors here all came from a boy under three years old who had congenital heart surgery.

The chain uses TRDV1 and TRDJ1, with D possibly matching TRDD3 (6 bases). Between the trimmed V and J ends, which lost 5 bases and 0 bases, there was a span of 19 bases. CDR1 TSWWSYY and CDR2 QGS come from the germline V gene. CDR3 size: 17 residues. For the CDR3, the DNA is TGTGCTCTTGGGCCCCAGCCTTGGGGGTCGTACACCGATAAACTCATCTTT. Protein sequence: CALGPQPWGSYTDKLIF.

The gene calls are TRDV1 and TRDJ1; D is uncertain. The CDR3 is 15 amino acids. V was cut by 3 bases and J by 2 bases, with 13 bases left in between. CDR1 and CDR2 from the germline V gene are TSWWSYY and QGS. CDR3 DNA: TGTGCTCTTGGGGACCTAACTCGGCCGACCGATAAACTCATCTTT. This translates into CALGDLTRPTDKLIF.

The chain employs TRDV1 and TRDJ1; 10 bases are a match to TRDD3. The CDR3 loop spans 16 amino acids. CDR1 is TSWWSYY and CDR2 is QGS in the germline V gene. V was pared by 1 base and J by 3 bases, with 5 bases of the junction left unmatched. The CDR3 DNA reads as TGTGCTCTTGGGGAACGTCTTTGGGGGATACCCGATAAACTCATCTTT. As protein: CALGERLWGIPDKLIF.

This sequence joins TRDV1 and TRDJ1; 8 positions agree with TRDD2. V shed 4 bases, J shed 6 bases, and the junction held 19 bases outside the gene matches. The CDR3 is 18 amino acids. Germline V gives CDR1 TSWWSYY, CDR2 QGS. This CDR3 reads CALGGPIFLRPGANKLIF. The CDR3 DNA reads TGTGCTCTTGGGGGCCCAATCTTCCTACGGCCGGGTGCGAATAAACTCATCTTT.

This clone was counted only a few times. The rearrangement joins TRDV1 to TRDJ1; D call uncertain. Deletions cut 4 bases from V and 4 bases from J, with 7 bases between. Germline lookup yields CDR1 TSWWSYY and CDR2 QGS. CDR3 length equals 12 residues. CDR3 nucleotide sequence: TGTGCTCTTGGGGGGACCGGCGATAAACTCATCTTT. Protein product: CALGGTGDKLIF.

Worth noting for this clone: Other DNA sequences in the sample encode the same CDR3. The chain is built from TRDV1 and TRDJ1, with 13 positions matching TRDD3. The ends lost 5 bases at V and 4 bases at J; junction bases unmatched: 28. CDR1 and CDR2 (germline): TSWWSYY, QGS. The CDR3 has 23 amino acids. The CDR3 coding sequence is TGTGCTCTTGGGTCCAACCCCCCTACTACATGTACTGGGGGATACGCGGTCGTCGATAAACTCATCTTT. Translated, it gives CALGSNPPTTCTGGYAVVDKLIF.

This clone was detected only a few times. The chain carries TRDV1 and TRDJ1, with D possibly matching TRDD2 (9 bases). Germline values: CDR1 TSWWSYY, CDR2 QGS. The V end was cut by 1 base, the J end by 2 bases, with 29 bases between. This CDR3 is built from 21 residues. The CDR3 sequence is CALGEPAGLPTVLGVTDKLIF. CDR3 DNA: TGTGCTCTTGGGGAACCAGCGGGCCTTCCTACAGTACTGGGGGTTACCGATAAACTCATCTTT.

A few counts support this clone. V and J are TRDV1 and TRDJ1, with 9 bases aligning to TRDD2. The germline gives CDR1 TSWWSYY, CDR2 QGS. CDR3 length: 17 residues. V was clipped by 0 bases and J by 2 bases; unmatched bases: 7. In nucleotides, the CDR3 is TGTGCTCTTGGGGAACTGCCTTCCTACCCCGATACCGATAAACTCATCTTT. Translating it yields CALGELPSYPDTDKLIF.

This clone was recorded a few times. A read error may produce the germline difference seen at one junction end. The V gene is TRDV1, the J gene TRDJ1; perhaps TRDD3 as D (5 bases). CDR3 length: 17 residues. Germline CDR1 reads TSWWSYY; CDR2 reads QGS. As DNA, the CDR3 is TGTGCCCTTGGGGAACTGCGTGTCTCCGTGTGGTCCGATAAACTCATCTTT. It yields the protein CALGELRVSVWSDKLIF.

V gene TRDV1 combines with J gene TRDJ1, with 9 bases aligning to TRDD3. Germline V gives CDR1 TSWWSYY, CDR2 QGS. Trimming cost V 4 bases and J 2 bases; bases outside gene matches: 23. The CDR3 is 21 amino acids. The CDR3 loop is CALGARRPTFLLGDPTDKLIF. The CDR3 DNA reads as TGTGCTCTTGGGGCCAGGAGACCTACGTTCCTTCTGGGGGATCCAACCGATAAACTCATCTTT.

In its sample, this clone was seen a few times. The sample carries other DNA sequences with the same CDR3. The V gene is TRDV1, the J gene TRDJ1; D may be TRDD3 (5 bases). Germline V lookup: CDR1 TSWWSYY, CDR2 QGS. V lost 4 bases to trimming and J lost 0 bases, with 33 bases between them. The CDR3 consists of 22 residues. CDR3 DNA: TGTGCTCTTGGGGCCCCGGTTCTTTCTACTTGTACTGGAGGCCCTTACACCGATAAACTCATCTTT. This encodes CALGAPVLSTCTGGPYTDKLIF.

This chain links TRDV1 with TRDJ1, with 11 nucleotides matching TRDD3. With 5 bases clipped from V and 8 bases from J, the junction kept 10 bases outside the gene matches. CDR1 is TSWWSYY and CDR2 is QGS in the germline V gene. CDR3 length equals 15 residues. The CDR3 DNA follows: TGTGCTCTTGGGCTCCGTACTGGGGGATATATGAAACTCATCTTT. It translates to CALGLRTGGYMKLIF.

This clone was observed a few times. The V gene is TRDV1, the J gene TRDJ1; 11 bases are shared with TRDD3. The CDR3 loop spans 21 amino acids. The trim removed 4 bases at V and 0 bases at J, leaving 19 bases unmatched. The germline CDR1 and CDR2 sequences are TSWWSYY and QGS. The CDR3 here is CALGALPFWGIPPAYTDKLIF. The CDR3 DNA reads as TGTGCTCTTGGGGCTCTTCCGTTCTGGGGGATACCGCCGGCGTACACCGATAAACTCATCTTT.

The chain has TRDV1 and TRDJ1, with 9 nucleotides matching TRDD3. From germline, CDR1 is TSWWSYY and CDR2 QGS. The J segment lost 0 bases and the V segment lost 4 bases, leaving 18 bases of the junction unmatched. This CDR3 contains 20 residues. The CDR3 DNA reads as TGTGCTCTTGGGGTTTTACTCCTAACTGGGGGACCCGTGCACACCGATAAACTCATCTTT. Encoded protein: CALGVLLLTGGPVHTDKLIF.

V is TRDV1 and J is TRDJ1; 10 bases are shared with TRDD3. The J segment lost 0 bases and the V segment lost 1 base, leaving 17 bases of the junction unmatched. The CDR3 runs to 21 residues. Per the germline V gene, CDR1 is TSWWSYY and CDR2 is QGS. This CDR3 reads CALGERPSGYWGIPYTDKLIF. The CDR3 DNA follows: TGTGCTCTTGGGGAACGCCCCTCCGGATACTGGGGGATCCCGTACACCGATAAACTCATCTTT.

This clone was seen more than once but under ten times. This chain connects TRDV1 to TRDJ1; 13 nucleotides align to TRDD3. Germline V gene lookup returns CDR1 TSWWSYY and CDR2 QGS. J was trimmed by 9 bases and V by 0 bases; bases with no gene match: 19. CDR3 size: 20 residues. The CDR3 nucleotides are TGTGCTCTTGGGGAACTGTATCCCCCCCTACTGGGGGATACGATAGGGCAACTCATCTTT. This encodes CALGELYPPLLGDTIGQLIF.

The rearrangement uses TRDV1 and TRDJ1; 8 bases align to TRDD3. The J segment lost 6 bases and the V segment lost 0 bases, leaving 15 bases of the junction unmatched. Germline V lookup: CDR1 TSWWSYY, CDR2 QGS. The CDR3 covers 18 residues. The CDR3 DNA reads TGTGCTCTTGGGGAACTATATCGCCCCTGGGGGACCTATTATAAACTCATCTTT. Its translation: CALGELYRPWGTYYKLIF.

This rearrangement joins TRDV1 to TRDJ1, with 9 bases that match TRDD3. The CDR3 consists of 20 residues. CDR1 is TSWWSYY, CDR2 QGS, per germline. Trimming at V came to 1 base and at J to 7 bases, leaving 22 bases not matched to a gene. The CDR3 DNA reads TGTGCTCTTGGGGAACCAATTTATCGTACTGGGGGACCACCGGCGGGTAAACTCATCTTT. It specifies CALGEPIYRTGGPPAGKLIF.

This chain joins TRDV1 and TRDJ1; D may be TRDD3 (6 bases). This CDR3 has 16 amino acids. Trimming cost V 1 base and J 4 bases, with 16 bases left between them. Germline CDR1 reads TSWWSYY; CDR2 reads QGS. In nucleotides, the CDR3 is TGTGCTCTTGGGGAACCAGGGGATCGGATTGACGATAAACTCATCTTT. As protein: CALGEPGDRIDDKLIF.

This clone occurred a few times. This chain uses TRDV1 with TRDJ2, with 12 nucleotides matching TRDD3. There are 23 residues in the CDR3. In germline, CDR1 is TSWWSYY, CDR2 QGS. The junction had 24 bases not matched to a gene; V was cut back by 3 bases and J by 4 bases. The CDR3 region has the DNA TGTGCTCTTGGGGAGGAAGGTGCCTTCCTAACGTACTGGGGGATACCCCAGACAGCACAACTCTTCTTT. Protein sequence: CALGEEGAFLTYWGIPQTAQLFF.

The chain combines TRDV1 with TRDJ1; D may match TRDD2 or TRDD3 (6 bases each). The CDR3 is made up of 18 amino acids. Trimming shortened V by 4 bases and J by 3 bases, and 24 bases separated the two germline ends. CDR1 TSWWSYY and CDR2 QGS come from the germline V gene. The CDR3: CALGGPSLGTPHADKLIF. CDR3 bases: TGTGCTCTTGGGGGTCCTTCCCTGGGGACCCCGCACGCCGATAAACTCATCTTT.

A few counts support this clone. The chain combines TRDV1 with TRDJ1; D is possibly TRDD3 (6 bases). Trimming cost V 1 base and J 8 bases, with 26 bases left between them. CDR1 is TSWWSYY, CDR2 QGS, per germline. The CDR3 is 18 residues long. In DNA, the CDR3 is TGTGCTCTTGGGGAACCCGGCCTACGACCGTACTGGGAGGGGAAACTCATCTTT. It is translated as CALGEPGLRPYWEGKLIF.

V is TRDV1 and J is TRDJ1; TRDD3 agrees at 9 bases. Trimming removed 3 bases from V and 3 bases from J; junction bases left unmatched: 14. Looked up from germline, CDR1 is TSWWSYY and CDR2 is QGS. The CDR3 totals 18 residues. The CDR3 protein is CALGDSRGYGSYADKLIF. The DNA for the CDR3 is TGTGCTCTTGGGGACAGTAGGGGATACGGGTCGTACGCCGATAAACTCATCTTT.

The chain employs TRDV1 and TRDJ1; D might be TRDD2 (7 bases). The CDR3 totals 20 residues. The V gene's germline CDR1 is TSWWSYY and CDR2 QGS. V shed 2 bases and J shed 1 base, with 26 bases lying between them. For the CDR3, the DNA is TGTGCTCTTGGGGAATCCTTCCTCGTAAACAATGGGGGCTTCACCGATAAACTCATCTTT. It is translated as CALGESFLVNNGGFTDKLIF.

The rearrangement uses TRDV1 and TRDJ1; tentatively, D is TRDD3 (6 bases). The CDR3 is 21 residues long. Germline lookup yields CDR1 TSWWSYY and CDR2 QGS. Trimming took 3 bases from V and 0 from J, leaving 29 bases between them. In nucleotides, the CDR3 is TGTGCTCTTGGGGACTACGGGGGGTTTGCTGGGGCCCTACCGTACACCGATAAACTCATCTTT. It specifies CALGDYGGFAGALPYTDKLIF.

The sample holds a few counts of this clone. A much larger clone lies one base from this, so it may be a read error. The V gene is TRDV2, the J gene TRDJ1; 11 bases are shared with TRDD3. Per the germline V gene, CDR1 is GEAIGNYY and CDR2 is EKD. Trimming removed 1 base from V and 7 bases from J; junction bases left unmatched: 10. CDR3 length: 16 amino acids. The CDR3 bases are TGTGCCTGTGACACAAGGTGGGGGATACGAAACGGTAAACTCATCTTT. Protein sequence: CACDTRWGIRNGKLIF.

The rearrangement uses TRDV1 and TRDJ1; D call uncertain. CDR1 and CDR2 from the germline V gene are TSWWSYY and QGS. The V end lost 1 base, the J end lost 10 bases, and 16 bases lay between the germline ends. The CDR3 has 14 residues. Written as DNA, the CDR3 is TGTGCTCTTGGGGAACCGCCTGCACCCACTCCACTCATCTTT. Translation gives CALGEPPAPTPLIF.